These T cell receptor beta chains were read from a single sample in a study of PD-1 blockade in classical Hodgkin lymphoma. TCRdb's copy holds only in-frame clones and misses some; the assay was immunoSEQ multiplex PCR. The sample records approximately 41,000 clones, roughly 78% being singletons. Sequences were derived from peripheral blood mononuclear cells (PBMCs), sampled at baseline. The receptors were sampled from a human donor with classical Hodgkin lymphoma. The CDR3 runs from the conserved cysteine through the conserved F or W. D genes are given only for firm matches. Not all rows give a size; the values are once, few, many and, for expanded clones, a class.

cdr3_nt	cdr3_aa	d_call	j_call	clone_size	v_call
TGCGCCAGCAGCTTGGGCCCCCCCGGGTTCGGAAACACCATATATTTT	CASSLGPPGFGNTIYF	.	TRBJ1-3	medium-sized	TRBV5-1
TGCGCCAGCAGCTTGGTGGTAGCTGCAGATACGCAGTATTTT	CASSLVVAADTQYF	.	TRBJ2-3	.	TRBV5-1
TGTGCCAGCACTGCGGCCCCACAGATCACAGATACGCAGTATTTT	CASTAAPQITDTQYF	.	TRBJ2-3	.	TRBV6-1
TGTGCCAGCAGTCCCGTAGCGGGGGAACACTACGAGCAGTACTTC	CASSPVAGEHYEQYF	TRBD2	TRBJ2-7	.	TRBV6-5
TGTGCCAGCAGCCAACCAAGCAGGGGCAACACCGGGGAGCTGTTTTTT	CASSQPSRGNTGELFF	.	TRBJ2-2	.	TRBV4-2
TGTGCCAGCAGCATAGGGACAGGGGGCACTGAAGCTTTCTTT	CASSIGTGGTEAFF	TRBD1	TRBJ1-1	.	TRBV5-6
TGTGCCACCAGGAGGAAAGCGGGGGTAACAGTGAACACCGGGGAGCTGTTTTTT	CATRRKAGVTVNTGELFF	TRBD2	TRBJ2-2	.	TRBV19
TGTGCCAGCAGCTTGACTAGCGGGGGAGGCACAGATACGCAGTATTTT	CASSLTSGGGTDTQYF	TRBD2	TRBJ2-3	.	TRBV7-9
TGTGCCACCCCCGTACAGGGTAGGTACGAGCAGTACTTC	CATPVQGRYEQYF	.	TRBJ2-7	.	TRBV25-1
TGTGCCAGTGGCCAGGGCCAGGGGGCCTACGAGCAGTACTTC	CASGQGQGAYEQYF	TRBD1	TRBJ2-7	.	TRBV7-9
TGTGCCAGCAGCCAACAGGGGGACAGGGAGGGAAGGAACACTGAAGCTTTCTTT	CASSQQGDREGRNTEAFF	TRBD1	TRBJ1-1	.	TRBV4-2
TGTGCCAGCAGTATAACAGGGGTCTCTGGAAACACCATATATTTT	CASSITGVSGNTIYF	TRBD1	TRBJ1-3	.	TRBV27
TGTGCCATCAGTGAGTCGGGACAGGGGTCGTACGAGCAGTACTTC	CAISESGQGSYEQYF	TRBD1	TRBJ2-7	.	TRBV10-3
TGTGCCAGTAGTATTGGGGGCAGGCCCTCCTACGAGCAGTACTTC	CASSIGGRPSYEQYF	.	TRBJ2-7	few	TRBV19
TGTGCCAGCAGCCCCGGGACCGCTAGCTCCTACGAGCAGTACTTC	CASSPGTASSYEQYF	.	TRBJ2-7	.	TRBV7-7
TGTGCCAGCAGCTTGGTCCAGGGGGACACCGGGGAGCTGTTTTTT	CASSLVQGDTGELFF	TRBD1	TRBJ2-2	many	TRBV5-6
TGCAGCGTTGACGTTCGCACAGATACGCAGTATTTT	CSVDVRTDTQYF	.	TRBJ2-3	.	TRBV29-1
TGCGCCAGCGCTCCTTTTGGACAGGGGGCAACTAATGAAAAACTGTTTTTT	CASAPFGQGATNEKLFF	TRBD1	TRBJ1-4	few	TRBV4-3
TGTGCCATCAGTGAGCTGGAGACTAGCTTATCGAATGAGCAGTTCTTC	CAISELETSLSNEQFF	TRBD2	TRBJ2-1	once	TRBV10-3
TGCGCCAGCAGCTGGGACAGGGCAGAGACCCAGTACTTC	CASSWDRAETQYF	TRBD1	TRBJ2-5	.	TRBV5-1
TGTGCCAGCAGCCCAGAGAGGGGTCCCAGTCAGCCCCAGCATTTT	CASSPERGPSQPQHF	.	TRBJ1-5	medium-sized	TRBV7-8
TGTGCCAGCAGCGTATCCGGTCTCAATTCACCCCTCCACTTT	CASSVSGLNSPLHF	.	TRBJ1-6	.	TRBV9
TGTGCCAGCAGCTTTGGGGGGCCGGGCACCGGGGAGCTGTTTTTT	CASSFGGPGTGELFF	.	TRBJ2-2	.	TRBV7-2
TGCAGCGTTGAGTCGCAGGGACAGGTCACAGATACGCAGTATTTT	CSVESQGQVTDTQYF	TRBD1	TRBJ2-3	once	TRBV29-1
TGCGCCAGCAGCCAAGAAGGACAGCTTTCCTACGAGCAGTACTTC	CASSQEGQLSYEQYF	.	TRBJ2-7	.	TRBV4-3
TGTGCCAGCAGTTCCCTTCCGGTGTTCGGGACAGGGAGCACAGATACGCAGTATTTT	CASSSLPVFGTGSTDTQYF	TRBD1	TRBJ2-3	.	TRBV5-5
TGCGCCAGCAGCCAAGTAGATCTGATGGTCTCCTACGAGCAGTACTTC	CASSQVDLMVSYEQYF	.	TRBJ2-7	.	TRBV4-1
TGTGCCAGCAGGGCCGGGCGGAACACTGAAGCTTTCTTT	CASRAGRNTEAFF	.	TRBJ1-1	.	TRBV25-1
TGTGCCAGCAGTTACCAGCTAAGCTCCTACGAGCAGTACTTC	CASSYQLSSYEQYF	.	TRBJ2-7	.	TRBV6-6
TGTGCCAGCAGCTTAGTCTGGGCAGATCAAGAGACCCAGTACTTC	CASSLVWADQETQYF	.	TRBJ2-5	.	TRBV7-2
TGTGCCAGCAGTGAAGCGCTCGCGGACAGGTGGAGGCCGAATCAGCCCCAGCATTTT	CASSEALADRWRPNQPQHF	TRBD1	TRBJ1-5	.	TRBV2
TGTGCCAGCAGCTTGTTTCGGGGGCGGGGTACCTACGAGCAGTACTTC	CASSLFRGRGTYEQYF	.	TRBJ2-7	.	TRBV5-8
TGTGCCAGCAGCGCGGGGGGCGATTTTGGGGAGACCCAGTACTTC	CASSAGGDFGETQYF	.	TRBJ2-5	.	TRBV9
TGTGCCAGCAGCCGCGGACAGCGGGCGAATGAAAAACTGTTTTTT	CASSRGQRANEKLFF	.	TRBJ1-4	.	TRBV5-4
TGTGCCAGCAGCTACGGACAGGGTGAAGCTTTCTTT	CASSYGQGEAFF	TRBD1	TRBJ1-1	.	TRBV7-3
TGTGCCAGCAGTGGGGGACGGGGGGAGCAGTACTTC	CASSGGRGEQYF	.	TRBJ2-7	.	TRBV2
TGTGCCAGCAGCTTAGGGGGTCCACTCACAGATACGCAGTATTTT	CASSLGGPLTDTQYF	.	TRBJ2-3	.	TRBV11-3
TGCGCCAGCAGCTCCCAGGGGGGAGGGAACATTCAGTACTTC	CASSSQGGGNIQYF	.	TRBJ2-4	.	TRBV5-1
TGTGCTAGTGGTTTGGGCTGGGGGGGGCGCGCGGAGAAACTGTTTTTT	CASGLGWGGRAEKLFF	.	TRBJ1-4	.	TRBV12-5
TGTGCCAGCAGTGGGTTGTCCTACGAGCAGTACTTC	CASSGLSYEQYF	.	TRBJ2-7	.	TRBV6-6
TGTGCCAGCAGCGTAGGGGGTTATGGCACAGATACGCAGTATTTT	CASSVGGYGTDTQYF	.	TRBJ2-3	.	TRBV9
TGTGCCAGCAGCCCTGGGACTAACCGGTGGGAGACCCAGTACTTC	CASSPGTNRWETQYF	TRBD2	TRBJ2-5	.	TRBV7-6
TGTGCCAGTGGGGACAGGGAGGGCAATTCACCCCTCCACTTT	CASGDREGNSPLHF	TRBD1	TRBJ1-6	few	TRBV2
TGCGCCAGCAGCCCCGGGACAGGGGCCAGAGAGACCCAGTACTTC	CASSPGTGARETQYF	TRBD1	TRBJ2-5	.	TRBV4-3
TGTGCCAGCAGCTTAGCCCGGACGGTCGGTGGCTACACCTTC	CASSLARTVGGYTF	.	TRBJ1-2	.	TRBV7-9
TGTGCCAGCAGCGTGTCTGGAGCTAACACTGAAGCTTTCTTT	CASSVSGANTEAFF	.	TRBJ1-1	.	TRBV9
TGTGCCAGCAGCGACAGGGGGTCCTACAATGAGCAGTTCTTC	CASSDRGSYNEQFF	TRBD1	TRBJ2-1	.	TRBV6-1
TGTGCCATCAGTGGTACTAGCTCCTACGAGCAGTACTTC	CAISGTSSYEQYF	.	TRBJ2-7	.	TRBV10-3
TGCGCCAGCAGTGAGCGTAGTACAGATACGCAGTATTTT	CASSERSTDTQYF	.	TRBJ2-3	.	TRBV10-1
TGTGCCAGCAGCTTACAAATCTTCACCGGGGAGCTGTTTTTT	CASSLQIFTGELFF	.	TRBJ2-2	.	TRBV7-2
TGTGCCAGTAGTATATTCGGGGGGAACTATGGCTACACCTTC	CASSIFGGNYGYTF	.	TRBJ1-2	.	TRBV19
TGTGCCAGCAGTTTGCGGATCTCTGGGGCCAACGTCCTGACTTTC	CASSLRISGANVLTF	.	TRBJ2-6	once	TRBV27
TGTGCCAGCAGCCCGGGACCCCCCAGGTGGGGCTACACCTTC	CASSPGPPRWGYTF	.	TRBJ1-2	.	TRBV5-4
TGTGCCAGCAGCACCTGGACGGGGGAGAACACTGAAGCTTTCTTT	CASSTWTGENTEAFF	.	TRBJ1-1	few	TRBV7-9